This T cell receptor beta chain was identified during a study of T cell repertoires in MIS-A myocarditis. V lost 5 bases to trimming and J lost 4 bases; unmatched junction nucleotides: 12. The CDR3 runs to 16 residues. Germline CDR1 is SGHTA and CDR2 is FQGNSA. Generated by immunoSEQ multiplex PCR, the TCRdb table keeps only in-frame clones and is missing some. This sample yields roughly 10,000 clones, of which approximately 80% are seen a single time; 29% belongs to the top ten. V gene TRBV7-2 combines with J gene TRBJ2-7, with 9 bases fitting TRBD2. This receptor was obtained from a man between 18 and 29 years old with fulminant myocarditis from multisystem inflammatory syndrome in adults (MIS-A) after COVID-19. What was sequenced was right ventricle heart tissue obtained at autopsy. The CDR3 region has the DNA TGTGCCAGCAGCATTGGCCCACTAGCGGGTAGATACGAGCAGTACTTC. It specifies CASSIGPLAGRYEQYF.